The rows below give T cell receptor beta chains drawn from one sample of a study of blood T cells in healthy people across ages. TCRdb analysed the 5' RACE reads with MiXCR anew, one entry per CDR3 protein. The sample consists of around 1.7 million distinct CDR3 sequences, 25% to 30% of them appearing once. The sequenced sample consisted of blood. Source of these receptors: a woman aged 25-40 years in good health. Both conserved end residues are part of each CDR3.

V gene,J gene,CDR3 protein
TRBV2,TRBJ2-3,CASIRGEADTQYF
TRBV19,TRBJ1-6,CASSISLRESPLHF
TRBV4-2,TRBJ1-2,CASSQEGRGIYNYGYTF
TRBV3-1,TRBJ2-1,CASSSSRHSYNEQFF
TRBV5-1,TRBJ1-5,CASSLGPAGNNQPQHF
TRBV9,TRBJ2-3,CASSAGQGGTDTQYF
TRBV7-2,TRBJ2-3,CASSPFGTSGLHSDTQYF
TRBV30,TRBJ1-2,CAWSEFNYGYTF
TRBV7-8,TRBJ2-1,CASSTWTSGSTGEQFF
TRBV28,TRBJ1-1,CASSYGQGARDTEAFF
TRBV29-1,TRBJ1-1,CSVEGQGSAEAFF
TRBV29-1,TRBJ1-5,CSVSGTGGQPQHF
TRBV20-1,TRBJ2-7,CSARDSTYEQYF
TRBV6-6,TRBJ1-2,CASSYPGDRGYGYTF
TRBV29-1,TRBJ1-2,CSVTGRANYGYTF
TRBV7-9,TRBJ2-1,CASSPGGGQGFYNEQFF
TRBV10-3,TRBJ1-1,CATKEREGTEAFF
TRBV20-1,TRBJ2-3,CSAAPGLAGGFPDTQYF
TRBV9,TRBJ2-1,CASSVGSGSNEQFF
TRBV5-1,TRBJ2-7,CASSNMQAPYEQYF
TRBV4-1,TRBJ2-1,CASSQAADRGRPEQFF
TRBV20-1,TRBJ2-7,CSAEGLGRYEQYF
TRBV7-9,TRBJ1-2,CASSYPSEELTDGYTF
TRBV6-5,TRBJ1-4,CASRRNPGGKLFF
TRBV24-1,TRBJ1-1,CATSDGTDTEAFF
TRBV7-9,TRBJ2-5,CASSLVPPRHQETQYF
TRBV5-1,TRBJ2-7,CASSLWASGSSYEQYF
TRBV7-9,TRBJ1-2,CASSRGTGGIFYGYTF
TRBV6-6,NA,CASSSPGLASDEQYF
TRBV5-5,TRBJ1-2,CASSLAPGQGAYGYTF
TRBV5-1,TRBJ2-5,CASSRTSGEQTQYF
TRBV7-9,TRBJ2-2,CASSLGSGNLGELFF
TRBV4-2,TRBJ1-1,CASSQPIGSVNTEAFF
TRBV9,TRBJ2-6,CASSVIEQGRSGANVLTF
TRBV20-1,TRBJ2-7,CSARDQWASSYEQYF
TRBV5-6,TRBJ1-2,CASSLLTGTAWVYTF
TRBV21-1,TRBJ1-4,CASSKRKREPRHNEKLFF
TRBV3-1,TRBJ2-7,CASSQGQSYLYGEQYF
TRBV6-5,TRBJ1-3,CASLGAGNTIYF
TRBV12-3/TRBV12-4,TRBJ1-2,CASSFTGDGNGYTF